This TCR beta chain comes out of a study of blood T cell repertoires in COVID-19. As for the study in general: Specimens from acute and convalescent COVID-19 originated in the United States, Italy and Spain.

Per the original data handling: Reference gene primers were amplified, and this amplification served to estimate nucleated cell counts. Measured with immunoSEQ multiplex PCR; TCRdb has only the in-frame clones, and not every one. The V and J calls and clone size were taken over from that table, and D and trimming were inferred from the DNA. The sample has 120,000 or so clones, 80% to 90% seen once. Sequencing input: peripheral blood. This TCR was sampled from an older man who had recovered from COVID-19.

CDR3 bases: TGTGCCAGCAGTTCGAGGGCCGATGAGCAGTTCTTC. It codes for CASSSRADEQFF. The chain recombines TRBV12-3 or TRBV12-4 with TRBJ2-1; the D gene is possibly TRBD2 (5 bases). The V gene lost 4 bases and the J gene lost 8 bases, with 9 bases spanning the gap. There are 12 residues in the CDR3.